This T cell receptor beta chain was recovered during a study of T cells in Graves' hyperthyroidism and ophthalmopathy (dated by TCRdb to between 2019 and 2020). The study in broad terms: Peripheral blood samples were taken at initial diagnosis, before any treatment was given. To identify distinguishing TCR V-J signatures, a discovery cohort of around 100 patients was used, comprising approximately 40 with Graves' ophthalmopathy and some 60 with stable Graves' hyperthyroidism. An independent validation cohort of about 20 hyperthyroidism patients and about 15 patients who later progressed to ophthalmopathy tested prospective prediction of ophthalmopathy. The 100 or so discovery patients were divided at random into training and test sets in a 7:3 ratio. The study also compared thyroid tissue and blood T-cell repertoires from over 5 Graves' hyperthyroidism patients. Once sampling was done, hyperthyroidism patients were given methimazole at a starting dose of 30 mg daily, whereas ophthalmopathy patients were given high-dose intravenous methylprednisolone. According to the paper, TCR Vbeta CDR3 sequencing was carried out on about 140 peripheral blood samples, which came from under 50 ophthalmopathy, 80 or so hyperthyroidism and roughly 17 progressor patients.

The paper as a whole reports these results and caveats: Most expanded thyroid clonotypes (frequency above 0.001) were also found in blood, which suggests that blood repertoires may mirror thyroid immune responses. During validation, the model predicted progression to ophthalmopathy a median of around 6 months ahead of onset, with 70.59% sensitivity and roughly 75% specificity. In cross-validation, a model built on a 13 V-J signature told ophthalmopathy apart from stable hyperthyroidism with under 90% sensitivity and approximately 81% specificity, and in testing the same model reached 80%/75%. No statistical method was used to fix the sample size in advance, and group allocation was not hidden from the investigators.

A patient counted as having stable Graves' hyperthyroidism if no progression to ophthalmopathy occurred over 18 months of follow-up. Hyperthyroidism patients were newly diagnosed, had a disease duration of under 2 months, and were aged 18 to 65 years. Any patient with an uncontrolled infection, another autoimmune disease, pregnancy or lactation was excluded. Diagnoses relied on clinical symptoms, serum thyroxine and TRAb, thyroid ultrasound and orbital computed tomography. PBMCs were isolated from more than 9 ml of fresh peripheral blood by Ficoll-Paque density gradient centrifugation. Total RNA was extracted with Trizol reagent, and quality was checked on an Agilent 2100 Bioanalyzer. Amplification of TCR beta CDR3 regions was carried out from RNA transcripts. The TCR CDR3 was subjected to a first round of RT-PCR using the HTBI primer set and the Qiagen OneStep RT-PCR kit. Libraries were constructed in a second round of multiplex PCR, after which size selection and purification were carried out. Libraries were sequenced paired-end with 100 bp reads on an Illumina HiSeq2000. The study's own analysis went as follows. Raw data were processed with SOAPnuke, discarding reads with adapters, uncalled bases, mean Phred below 15, or no exact constant-primer or identifier match. COPE v1.2.5 was used to merge the high-quality paired reads, and each unique nucleotide sequence was defined as a clonotype. MiTCR v1.1 was used to align the clonotypes against IMGT TRBV, TRBD and TRBJ reference segments. The analysis was restricted to V-J combinations with a frequency above 0.0001, which together covered roughly 99% of the repertoires. A TCS score was defined as the ratio between F50 (clonal expansion) and ExV (chaos), using BLOSUM62-based TCRdist between CDR3 peptides within each V-J. Welch's t-statistics and random forest reduced roughly 530 V-J features to 10 to 15, which were used in a naive Bayes classifier (R e1071). TCRdb handled the public reads itself, with Q25 trimming in fastp and clone calling in MiXCR, and kept productive beta chains. Entries are consolidated by CDR3 protein sequence, retaining the most common genes and DNA. The V and J calls and clone size come from TCRdb's table, not from the authors' own analysis. Counted in this sample were hundreds of thousands of distinct CDR3 sequences; 15% to 20% of them appeared once. The ten largest clones add up to about 18% of the sample.

This clonotype has at least ten counts. Its binding antigen is unknown. The input lacks base qualities; no much larger clone sits a single base away. From the cysteine through the phenylalanine, the CDR3 covers 16 amino acids. Just CDR3 DNA is preserved here, 48 bases in frame from base 1. Here V drops 5 bases and J drops 6 bases, and the junction holds 13 bases not matched to any gene. Taken from the germline V gene, the CDR1 and CDR2 loops are MDHEN and SYDVKM. The chain is encoded by TRBV28 joined to TRBJ2-1; the central 7 bases match TRBD1. This TCR was sampled from a woman younger than 30 with Graves' hyperthyroidism. Sequenced material: blood. The DNA sequence is as follows: TGTGCCAGCAGTCTCGAAACAGGGGCTTGGGTCAATGAGCAGTTCTTC. This gives the protein CASSLETGAWVNEQFF.